This record covers a single T cell receptor beta chain. The antigen remains undetermined. This sample was taken from a study of a mutant IDH1 vaccine in newly diagnosed glioma. Overall study context: The first vaccination came 4-6 weeks after radiotherapy alone, or with temozolomide cycles. Most patients had received both radiotherapy and temozolomide, the prior options being radiotherapy, temozolomide, or both.

Time point in this sample: week 35, safety follow-up. Doses of 300 ug of mutant IDH1 20-mer peptide were given with topical imiquimod. In weeks 1, 3, 5, 7, 11, 15, 19 and 23, patients were immunized, eight times in all. Clones were read by immunoSEQ multiplex PCR, and TCRdb kept only the in-frame ones, dropping some. The sample consists of some 45,000 clones, about 80% of them appearing once. The V end lost 1 base, the J end lost 0 bases, and 7 bases lay between the germline ends. This CDR3 region has 14 residues. Germline assignment: CDR1 MGHRA and CDR2 YSYEKL. This TCR came from a woman aged 45-65 years with glioma. The V and J genes are TRBV4-1 and TRBJ2-7; no clear D. This material consisted of PBMCs, taken from a glioma patient whose treatment included an IDH1 peptide vaccine. CDR3 bases: TGCGCCAGCAGCCAAGGTGAGAACTCCTACGAGCAGTACTTC. It specifies CASSQGENSYEQYF.